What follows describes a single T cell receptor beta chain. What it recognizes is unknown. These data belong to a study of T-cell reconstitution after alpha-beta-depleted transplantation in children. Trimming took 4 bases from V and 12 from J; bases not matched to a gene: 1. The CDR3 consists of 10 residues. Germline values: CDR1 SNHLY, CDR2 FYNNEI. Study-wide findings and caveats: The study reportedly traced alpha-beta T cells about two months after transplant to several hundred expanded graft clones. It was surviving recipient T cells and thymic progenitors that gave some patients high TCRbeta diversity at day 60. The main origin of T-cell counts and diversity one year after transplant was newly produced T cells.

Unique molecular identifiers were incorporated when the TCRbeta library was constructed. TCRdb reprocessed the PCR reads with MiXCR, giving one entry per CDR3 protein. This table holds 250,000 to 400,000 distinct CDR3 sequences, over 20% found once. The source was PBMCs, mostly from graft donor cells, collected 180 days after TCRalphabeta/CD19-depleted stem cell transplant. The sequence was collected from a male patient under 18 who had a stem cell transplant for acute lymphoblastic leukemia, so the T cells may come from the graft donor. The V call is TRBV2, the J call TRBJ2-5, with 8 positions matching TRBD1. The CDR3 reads CASSGTGKYF. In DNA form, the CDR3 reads TGTGCCAGCAGTGGGACAGGGAAGTACTTC.